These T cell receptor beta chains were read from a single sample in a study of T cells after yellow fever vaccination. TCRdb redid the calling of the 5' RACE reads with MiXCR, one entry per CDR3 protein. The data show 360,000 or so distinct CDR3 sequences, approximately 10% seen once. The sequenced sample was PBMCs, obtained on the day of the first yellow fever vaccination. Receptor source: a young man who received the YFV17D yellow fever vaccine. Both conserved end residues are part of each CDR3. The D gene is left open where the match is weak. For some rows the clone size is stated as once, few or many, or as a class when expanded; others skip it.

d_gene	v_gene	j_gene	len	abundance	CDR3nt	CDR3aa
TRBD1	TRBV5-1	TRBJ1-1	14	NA	TGCGCCAGCAGCGCGGATACAGGGGACACTGAAGCTTTCTTT	CASSADTGDTEAFF
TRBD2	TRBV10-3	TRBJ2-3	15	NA	TGTGCCATCAGCCCAGCGGGGGGGATGACAGATACGCAGTATTTT	CAISPAGGMTDTQYF
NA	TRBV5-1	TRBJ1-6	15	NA	TGCGCCAGCAGCTTGGGTACGGAAAGTAATTCACCCCTCCACTTT	CASSLGTESNSPLHF
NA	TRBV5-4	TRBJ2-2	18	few	TGTGCCAGCAGCTTGGAGGTTCCCGCAGGTTGGAGGGCCGGGGAGCTGTTTTTT	CASSLEVPAGWRAGELFF
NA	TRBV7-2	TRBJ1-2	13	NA	TGTGCCAGCAGCTTGTTCCGGGCTCTAAGCTACACCTTC	CASSLFRALSYTF
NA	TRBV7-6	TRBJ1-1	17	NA	TGTGCCAGCAGCCCTCTCCCTGGCAGATTCATGAACACTGAAGCTTTCTTT	CASSPLPGRFMNTEAFF
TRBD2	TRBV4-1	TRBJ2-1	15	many	TGCGCCAGCAGCCAAAAGAGTCTAGCGGTTTGGGAGCAGTTCTTC	CASSQKSLAVWEQFF
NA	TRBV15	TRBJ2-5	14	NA	TGTGCCACCGCGGGGGCGGGAGTCCAAGAGACCCAGTACTTC	CATAGAGVQETQYF
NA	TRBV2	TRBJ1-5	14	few	TGTGCCAGCAGTGATGTCGGGGGAGATCAGCCCCAGCATTTT	CASSDVGGDQPQHF
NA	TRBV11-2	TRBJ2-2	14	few	TGTGCCAGCAGCTTAGATCGGGGGACCGGGGAGCTGTTTTTT	CASSLDRGTGELFF
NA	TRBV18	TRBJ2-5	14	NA	TGTGCCAGCTCACGCACAGGGTCCCAAGAGACCCAGTACTTC	CASSRTGSQETQYF
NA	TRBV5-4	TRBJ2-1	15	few	TGTGCCAGCAGATCGAGCGGGACAGCCGGGGATGAGCAGTTCTTC	CASRSSGTAGDEQFF
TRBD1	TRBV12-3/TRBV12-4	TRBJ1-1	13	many	TGTGCCAGCAGGGGACAGATCAACACTGAAGCTTTCTTT	CASRGQINTEAFF
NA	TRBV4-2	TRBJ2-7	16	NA	TGTGCCAGCAGCCAAGATCTACTGGGGAGCTCCTACGAGCAGTACTTC	CASSQDLLGSSYEQYF
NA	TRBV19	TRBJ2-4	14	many	TGTGCCAGTAGCACAGGGCAGGGTTTCAACATTCAGTACTTC	CASSTGQGFNIQYF
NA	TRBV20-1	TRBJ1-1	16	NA	TGCAGTGCTAGAGATTTGGGGCGATCTCCGAACACTGAAGCTTTCTTT	CSARDLGRSPNTEAFF
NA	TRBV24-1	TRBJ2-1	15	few	TGTGCCACCAGTGACCGAACCCGCGACAGCAATGAGCAGTTCTTC	CATSDRTRDSNEQFF
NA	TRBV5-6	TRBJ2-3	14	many	TGTGCCAGCAGCTTGGTAGTGAGCACAGATACGCAGTATTTT	CASSLVVSTDTQYF
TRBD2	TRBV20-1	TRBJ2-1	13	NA	TGCAGTGCCCAAGCGGGAATCTACAATGAGCAGTTCTTC	CSAQAGIYNEQFF
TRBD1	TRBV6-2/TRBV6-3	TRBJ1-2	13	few	TGTGCCAGCAGACCGGGACAGGCGAATGGCTACACCTTC	CASRPGQANGYTF
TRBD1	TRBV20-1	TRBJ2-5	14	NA	TGCAGTGCTAGAGACCCGGGACAGGGGGAGACCCAGTACTTC	CSARDPGQGETQYF
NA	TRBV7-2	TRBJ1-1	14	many	TGTGCCAGCAGCCCCCACGGGGGGTATGGTGAAGCTTTCTTT	CASSPHGGYGEAFF
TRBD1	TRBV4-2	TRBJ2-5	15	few	TGTGCCAGCAGCCGCACCGGGACAGAAGAAGAGACCCAGTACTTC	CASSRTGTEEETQYF
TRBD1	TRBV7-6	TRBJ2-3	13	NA	TGTGCCAGCAGCTTCAAGACAGGGGATACGCAGTATTTT	CASSFKTGDTQYF
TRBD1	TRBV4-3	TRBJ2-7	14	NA	TGCGCCAGCAGCCTACAGACAGGGGCCTACGAGCAGTACTTC	CASSLQTGAYEQYF
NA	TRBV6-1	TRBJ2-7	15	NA	TGTGCCAGCAGCTTCGACCGGGGAGCCCCCTACGAGCAGTACTTC	CASSFDRGAPYEQYF
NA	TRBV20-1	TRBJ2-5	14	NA	TGCAGTGCTAGACAATTTTTGTACCAAGAGACCCAGTACTTC	CSARQFLYQETQYF
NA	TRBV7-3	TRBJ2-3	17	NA	TGTGCCAGCAGCCCTATCGGTAGGCGGGGCAGCACAGATACGCAGTATTTT	CASSPIGRRGSTDTQYF
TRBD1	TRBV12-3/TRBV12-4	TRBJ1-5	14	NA	TGTGCCAGCAGTGCGACAGGGTGGAAGCAGCCCCAGCATTTT	CASSATGWKQPQHF
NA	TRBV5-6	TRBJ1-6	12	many	TGTGCCAGCACCGTCTGGAATTCACCCCTCCACTTT	CASTVWNSPLHF
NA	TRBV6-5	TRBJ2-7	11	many	TGTGCCAGCAGTGGGACCTACGAGCAGTACTTC	CASSGTYEQYF
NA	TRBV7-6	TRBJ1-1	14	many	TGTGCCAGCAGCCTGGGAGGGCCGGGCACTGAAGCTTTCTTT	CASSLGGPGTEAFF
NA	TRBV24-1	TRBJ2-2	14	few	TGTGCCACCAGTGAACCCAGGGTATCCGGGGAGCTGTTTTTT	CATSEPRVSGELFF
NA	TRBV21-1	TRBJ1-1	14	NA	TGTGCCAGCAGCAAAGAAGGAATGGACACTGAAGCTTTCTTT	CASSKEGMDTEAFF
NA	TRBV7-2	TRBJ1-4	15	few	TGTGCCAGCAGATCGATGGGGGGGGCAGGAGAAAAACTGTTTTTT	CASRSMGGAGEKLFF
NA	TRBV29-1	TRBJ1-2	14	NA	TGCAGCGTTGGCTTCAGGGGAAAGGACTATGGCTACACCTTC	CSVGFRGKDYGYTF
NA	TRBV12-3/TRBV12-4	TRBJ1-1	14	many	TGTGCCAGCAGTTTTATGATCAGGAACACTGAAGCTTTCTTT	CASSFMIRNTEAFF
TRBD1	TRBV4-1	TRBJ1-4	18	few	TGCGCCAGCAGCCAAGATCGTTGGGTGACAGGGCCTAATGAAAAACTGTTTTTT	CASSQDRWVTGPNEKLFF
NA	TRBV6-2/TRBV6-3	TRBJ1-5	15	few	TGTGCCAGCAGCGGGGGGGCCTCGCGCAATCAGCCCCAGCATTTT	CASSGGASRNQPQHF
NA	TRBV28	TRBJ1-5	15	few	TGTGCCAGCATCCCAGAGCACTCCGGGCATCAGCCCCAGCATTTT	CASIPEHSGHQPQHF
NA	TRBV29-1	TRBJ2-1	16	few	TGCAGCGTTGAGGCGGGGGCCTCGGGGAGCTACAATGAGCAGTTCTTC	CSVEAGASGSYNEQFF
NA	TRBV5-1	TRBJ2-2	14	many	TGCGCCAGCAGCCCCGGACAGACCGTCGGGGAGCTGTTTTTT	CASSPGQTVGELFF
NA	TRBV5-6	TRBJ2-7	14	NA	TGTGCCAGCAGCTCGGTCCAGGGCTCCTACGAGCAGTACTTC	CASSSVQGSYEQYF
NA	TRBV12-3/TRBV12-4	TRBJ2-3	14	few	TGTGCCAGCAGTTCCCGTCAGGGTGATGATACGCAGTATTTT	CASSSRQGDDTQYF
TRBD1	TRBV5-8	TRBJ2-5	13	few	TGTGCCAGCAGCGTGGGACAGGGGAAGACCCAGTACTTC	CASSVGQGKTQYF
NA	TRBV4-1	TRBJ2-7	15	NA	TGCGCCAGCAGCCAAGATCCCAGGGGGGCCTACGAGCAGTACTTC	CASSQDPRGAYEQYF
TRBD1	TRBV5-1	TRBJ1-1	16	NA	TGCGCCAGCAGCGCTAATCCGGGACAGAAGAACACTGAAGCTTTCTTT	CASSANPGQKNTEAFF
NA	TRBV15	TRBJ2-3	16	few	TGTGCCACCAGCAGATCGCAGACCGCGAGCACAGATACGCAGTATTTT	CATSRSQTASTDTQYF
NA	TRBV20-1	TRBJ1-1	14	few	TGCAGTGCTCGTGACACACCACTGAACACTGAAGCTTTCTTT	CSARDTPLNTEAFF
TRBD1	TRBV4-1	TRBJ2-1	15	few	TGCGCCAGCAGCCAAGACTACAGGGGGTACAATGAGCAGTTCTTC	CASSQDYRGYNEQFF
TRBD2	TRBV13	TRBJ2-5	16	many	TGTGCCAGCAGCGCCACTCCGGGACTAGCTTCGGAGACCCAGTACTTC	CASSATPGLASETQYF
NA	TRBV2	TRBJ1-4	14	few	TGTGCCAGCACCCCCCCGGGTGGCACGAAAAAACTGTTTTTT	CASTPPGGTKKLFF
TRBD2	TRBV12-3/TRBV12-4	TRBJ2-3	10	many	TGTGCCACCGGGAGGGGTACGCAGTATTTT	CATGRGTQYF
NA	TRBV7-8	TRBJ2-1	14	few	TGTGCCAGCAGCCCGTCAGGCACCTACAATGAGCAGTTCTTC	CASSPSGTYNEQFF
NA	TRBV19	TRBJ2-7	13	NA	TGTGCCAGTAGACAGGACCGCTCCTACGAGCAGTACTTC	CASRQDRSYEQYF
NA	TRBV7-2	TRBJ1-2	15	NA	TGTGCCAGCAGCCATTCTGGCCAGGGGCTATATGGCTACACCTTC	CASSHSGQGLYGYTF
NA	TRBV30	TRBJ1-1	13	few	TGTGCCTGGACTCCGGACAGAAACACTGAAGCTTTCTTT	CAWTPDRNTEAFF
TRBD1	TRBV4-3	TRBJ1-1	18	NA	TGCGCCAGCAGCCAAGCCGGGACAGGGGCCATACCTCCTACTGAAGCTTTCTTT	CASSQAGTGAIPPTEAFF
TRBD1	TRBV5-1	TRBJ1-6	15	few	TGCGCCAGCAGCTTTCAAACAGGGGAGGGGTCACCCCTCCACTTT	CASSFQTGEGSPLHF